This T cell receptor (beta chain) was retrieved from a study of CD8 T cells in Susac syndrome. Roughly 0.45 to 1 ug RNA was reverse transcribed with random hexamers. TCRdb called the immunoSEQ multiplex PCR reads again in MiXCR, with one record for every CDR3 protein. This table has 180,000 or so distinct CDR3 sequences, 90% to 95% appearing once. This clonotype was found once. The CDR3 is 14 residues long. The V and J ends lost 4 bases and 4 bases respectively, with 13 bases between them. Germline values: CDR1 KGHSH, CDR2 LQKENI. The sample consisted of CD4+ T cells from PBMCs. The genes are TRBV18 and TRBJ1-1; D ambiguous. The TCR sequence derives from a human donor in good health. The CDR3: CASSQGSVGTEAFF. CDR3 in DNA: TGTGCCAGCTCACAGGGATCGGTGGGCACTGAAGCTTTCTTT.